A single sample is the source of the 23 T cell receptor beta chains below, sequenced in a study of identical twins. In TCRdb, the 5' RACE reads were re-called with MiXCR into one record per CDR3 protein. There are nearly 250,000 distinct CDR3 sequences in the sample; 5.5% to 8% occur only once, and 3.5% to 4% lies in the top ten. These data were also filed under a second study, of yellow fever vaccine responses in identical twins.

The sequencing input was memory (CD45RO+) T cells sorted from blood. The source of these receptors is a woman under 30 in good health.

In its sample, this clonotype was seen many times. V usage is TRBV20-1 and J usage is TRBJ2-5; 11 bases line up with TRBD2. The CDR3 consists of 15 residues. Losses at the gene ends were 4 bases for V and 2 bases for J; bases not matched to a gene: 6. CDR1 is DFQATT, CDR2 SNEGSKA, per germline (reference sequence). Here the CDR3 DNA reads TGCAGTGCTACCCGACTAGCGGGACAACAAGAGACCCAGTACTTC. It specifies CSATRLAGQQETQYF.

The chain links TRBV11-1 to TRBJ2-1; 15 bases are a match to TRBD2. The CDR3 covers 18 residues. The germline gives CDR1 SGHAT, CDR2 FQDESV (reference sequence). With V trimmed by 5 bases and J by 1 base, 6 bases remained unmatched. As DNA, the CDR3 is TGTGCCAGCAGCAAAGGGACTAGCGGGAGGAGGTCCTACAATGAGCAGTTCTTC. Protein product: CASSKGTSGRRSYNEQFF.

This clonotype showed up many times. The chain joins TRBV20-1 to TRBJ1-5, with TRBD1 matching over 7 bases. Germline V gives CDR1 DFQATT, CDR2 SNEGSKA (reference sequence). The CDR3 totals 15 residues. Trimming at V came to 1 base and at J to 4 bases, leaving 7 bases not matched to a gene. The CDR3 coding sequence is TGCAGTGCTAGAGGGTCAGGGGGGGCGAATCAGCCCCAGCATTTT. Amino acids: CSARGSGGANQPQHF.

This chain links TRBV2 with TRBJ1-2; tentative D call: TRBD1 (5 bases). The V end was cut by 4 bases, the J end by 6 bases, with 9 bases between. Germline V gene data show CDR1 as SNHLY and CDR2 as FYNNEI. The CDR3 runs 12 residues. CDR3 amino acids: CASSAGLDGYTF. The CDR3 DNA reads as TGTGCCAGCAGTGCAGGGTTAGATGGCTACACCTTC.

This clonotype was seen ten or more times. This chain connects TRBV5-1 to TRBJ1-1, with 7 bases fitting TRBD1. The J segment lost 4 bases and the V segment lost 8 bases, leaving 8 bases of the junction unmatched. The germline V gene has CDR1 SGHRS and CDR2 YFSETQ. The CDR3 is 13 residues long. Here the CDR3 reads CASNRGESTEAFF. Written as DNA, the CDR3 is TGCGCCAGTAACAGGGGCGAGAGCACTGAAGCTTTCTTT.

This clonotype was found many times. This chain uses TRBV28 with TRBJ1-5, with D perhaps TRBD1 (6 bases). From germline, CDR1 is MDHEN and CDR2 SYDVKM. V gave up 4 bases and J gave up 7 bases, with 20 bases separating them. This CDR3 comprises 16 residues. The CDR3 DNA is TGTGCCAGCAGTTCACCGGGACAAGGGGCTAAACAGCCCCAGCATTTT. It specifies CASSSPGQGAKQPQHF.

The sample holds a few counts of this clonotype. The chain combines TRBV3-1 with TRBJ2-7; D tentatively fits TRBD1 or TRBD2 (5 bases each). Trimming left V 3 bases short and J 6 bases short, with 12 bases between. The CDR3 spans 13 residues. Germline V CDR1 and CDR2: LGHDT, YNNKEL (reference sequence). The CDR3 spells CASSQGVRGEQYF. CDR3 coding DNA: TGTGCCAGCAGCCAGGGGGTGCGCGGCGAGCAGTACTTC.

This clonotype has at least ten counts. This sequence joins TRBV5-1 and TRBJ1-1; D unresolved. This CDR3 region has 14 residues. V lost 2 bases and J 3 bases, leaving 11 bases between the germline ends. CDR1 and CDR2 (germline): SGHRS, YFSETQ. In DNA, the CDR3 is TGCGCCAGCAGCTTCAGCGCCGGGGACACTGAAGCTTTCTTT. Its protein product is CASSFSAGDTEAFF.

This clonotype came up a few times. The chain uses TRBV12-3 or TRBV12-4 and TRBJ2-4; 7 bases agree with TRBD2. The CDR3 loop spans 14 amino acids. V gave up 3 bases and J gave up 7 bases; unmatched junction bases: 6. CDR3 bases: TGTGCCAGCAGTTTTCCCGGGGGGTCTAACATTCAGTACTTC. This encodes CASSFPGGSNIQYF.

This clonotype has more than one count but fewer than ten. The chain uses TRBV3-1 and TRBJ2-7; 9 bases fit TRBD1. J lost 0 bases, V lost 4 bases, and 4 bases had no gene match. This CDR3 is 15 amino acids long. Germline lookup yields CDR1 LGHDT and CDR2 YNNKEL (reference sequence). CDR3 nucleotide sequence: TGTGCCAGCAGCCCCCGGGACAGGGTCTCCTACGAGCAGTACTTC. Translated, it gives CASSPRDRVSYEQYF.

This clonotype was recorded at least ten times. This CDR3 reads CATSKSYSLGTEAFF. CDR3 nucleotides: TGTGCCACCAGCAAATCTTACAGCCTCGGGACTGAAGCTTTCTTT. The J gene is TRBJ1-1, the V gene TRBV15; no reliable D call. CDR1 and CDR2 from the germline V gene are LNHNV and YYDKDF (reference sequence). Trimming took off 4 bases at V and 5 bases at J, with 17 bases between the two ends. The CDR3 sequence is 15 residues long. Using reference TRBV15 and TRBJ1-1 for the parts outside the CDR3, the full variable domain is DAMVIQNPRYQVTQFGKPVTLSCSQTLNHNVMYWYQQKSSQAPKLLFHYYDKDFNNEADTPDNFQSRRPNTSFCFLDIRSPGLGDTAMYLCATSKSYSLGTEAFFGQGTRLTVV.

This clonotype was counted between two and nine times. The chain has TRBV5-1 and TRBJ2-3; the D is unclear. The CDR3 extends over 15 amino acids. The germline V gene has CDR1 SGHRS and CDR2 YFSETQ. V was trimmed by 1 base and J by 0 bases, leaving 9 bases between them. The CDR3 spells CASSLFRVSTDTQYF. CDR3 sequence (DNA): TGCGCCAGCAGCTTGTTTCGGGTGAGCACAGATACGCAGTATTTT.

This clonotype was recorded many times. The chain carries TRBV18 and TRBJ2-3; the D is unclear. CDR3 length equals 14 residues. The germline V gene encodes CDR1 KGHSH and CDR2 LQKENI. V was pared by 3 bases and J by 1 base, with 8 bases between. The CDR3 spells CASSPVQGTDTQYF. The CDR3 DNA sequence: TGTGCCAGCTCACCGGTCCAGGGCACAGATACGCAGTATTTT.

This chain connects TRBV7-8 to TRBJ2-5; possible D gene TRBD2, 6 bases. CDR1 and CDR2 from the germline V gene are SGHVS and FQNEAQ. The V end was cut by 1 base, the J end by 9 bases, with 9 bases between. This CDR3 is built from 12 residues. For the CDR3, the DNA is TGTGCCAGCAGCTTAGTGGGGGGTGCCCAGTACTTC. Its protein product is CASSLVGGAQYF.

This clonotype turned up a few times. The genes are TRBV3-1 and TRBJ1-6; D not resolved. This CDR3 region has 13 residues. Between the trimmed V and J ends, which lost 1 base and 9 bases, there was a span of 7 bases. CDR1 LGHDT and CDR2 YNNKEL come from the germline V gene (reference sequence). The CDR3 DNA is TGTGCCAGCAGCCAAGGATCCCCTTCACCCCTCCACTTT. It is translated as CASSQGSPSPLHF.

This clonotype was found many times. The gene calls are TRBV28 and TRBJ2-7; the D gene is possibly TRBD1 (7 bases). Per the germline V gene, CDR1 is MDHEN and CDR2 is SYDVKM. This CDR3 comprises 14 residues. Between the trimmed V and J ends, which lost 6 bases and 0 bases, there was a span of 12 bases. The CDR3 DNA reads TGTGCCAGCAGAGCAGGGGGGAACTCCTACGAGCAGTACTTC. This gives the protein CASRAGGNSYEQYF.

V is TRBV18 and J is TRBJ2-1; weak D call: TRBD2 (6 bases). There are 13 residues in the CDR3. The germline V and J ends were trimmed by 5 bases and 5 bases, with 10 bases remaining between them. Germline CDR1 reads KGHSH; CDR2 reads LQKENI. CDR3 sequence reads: CASSETRNNEQFF. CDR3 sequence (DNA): TGTGCCAGCTCAGAGACTAGGAACAATGAGCAGTTCTTC.

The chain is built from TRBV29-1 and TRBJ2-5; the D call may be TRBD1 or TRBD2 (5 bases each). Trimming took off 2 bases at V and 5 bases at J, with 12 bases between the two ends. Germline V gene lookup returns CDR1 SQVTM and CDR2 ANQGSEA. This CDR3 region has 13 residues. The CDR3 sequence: CSVERGAVETQYF. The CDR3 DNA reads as TGCAGCGTTGAACGAGGGGCGGTTGAGACCCAGTACTTC.

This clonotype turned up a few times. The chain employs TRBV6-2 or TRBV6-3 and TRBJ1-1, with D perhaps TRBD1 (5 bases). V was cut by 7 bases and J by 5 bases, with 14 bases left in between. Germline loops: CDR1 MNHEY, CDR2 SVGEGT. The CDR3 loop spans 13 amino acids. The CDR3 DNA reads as TGTGCCAGCATTATGGGGGGAAGAACTGAAGCTTTCTTT. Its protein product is CASIMGGRTEAFF.

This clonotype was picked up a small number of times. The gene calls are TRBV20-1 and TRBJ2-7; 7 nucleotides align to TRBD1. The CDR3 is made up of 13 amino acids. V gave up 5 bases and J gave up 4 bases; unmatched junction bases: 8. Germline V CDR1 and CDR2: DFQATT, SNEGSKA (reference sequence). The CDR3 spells CSAPPRQGYEQYF. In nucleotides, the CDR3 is TGCAGTGCTCCACCAAGACAGGGATACGAGCAGTACTTC.

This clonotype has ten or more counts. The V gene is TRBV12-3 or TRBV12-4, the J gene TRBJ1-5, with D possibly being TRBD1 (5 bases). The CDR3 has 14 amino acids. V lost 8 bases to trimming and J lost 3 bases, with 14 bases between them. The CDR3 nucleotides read TGTGCCAGCCAGGGCGACGGTAACAATCAGCCCCAGCATTTT. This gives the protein CASQGDGNNQPQHF.

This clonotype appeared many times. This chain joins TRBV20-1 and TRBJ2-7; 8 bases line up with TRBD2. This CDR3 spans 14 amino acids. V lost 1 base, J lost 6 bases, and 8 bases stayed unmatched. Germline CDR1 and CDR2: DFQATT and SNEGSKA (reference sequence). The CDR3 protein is CSARAERESGEQYF. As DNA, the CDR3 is TGCAGTGCTAGAGCCGAGCGGGAGTCCGGCGAGCAGTACTTC.

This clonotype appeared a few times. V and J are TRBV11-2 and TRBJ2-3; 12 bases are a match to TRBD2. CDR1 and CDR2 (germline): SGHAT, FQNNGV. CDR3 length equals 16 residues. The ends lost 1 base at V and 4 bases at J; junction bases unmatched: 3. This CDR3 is CASSLGTSGVSDTQYF. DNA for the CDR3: TGTGCCAGCAGCTTAGGGACTAGCGGGGTCTCAGATACGCAGTATTTT.